The next 5 T cell receptor beta chains were all read from a single sample in a study of glioma-infiltrating T cells. The iRepertoire nested amplicon-rescue multiplex PCR amplified TCR alpha and beta CDR3s from RNA. From the multiplex PCR reads, TCRdb called clonotypes with MiXCR, one entry per CDR3 protein. The profile shows 100,000 to 150,000 distinct CDR3 sequences, approximately 25% of them singletons. The sequenced material came from glioma tissue, nonneoplastic brain tissue, or PBMCs (not recorded which). Receptor source: a human donor with low-grade glioma or glioblastoma, undergoing nonglioma brain surgery, or in good health (not recorded which).

The table lists this clonotype with many counts. The chain carries TRBV27 and TRBJ2-1; 9 bases are shared with TRBD1. Germline values: CDR1 MNHEY, CDR2 SMNVEV (reference sequence). With 4 bases clipped from V and 0 bases from J, the junction kept 10 bases outside the gene matches. The CDR3 is 18 amino acids. For the CDR3, the DNA is TGTGCCAGCAGTTCCTTAGGGACAGGGAGAAGCTCCTACAATGAGCAGTTCTTC. This gives the protein CASSSLGTGRSSYNEQFF.

This clonotype was counted at least ten times. The chain recombines TRBV6-1 with TRBJ2-7; TRBD1 aligns across 7 bases. The CDR3 totals 14 residues. Losses at the gene ends were 6 bases for V and 0 bases for J; bases not matched to a gene: 5. Looked up from germline, CDR1 is MNHNS and CDR2 is SASEGT. CDR3 nucleotide sequence: TGTGCCAGCAGAGGACAGGACCTCTCCTACGAGCAGTACTTC. Translation: CASRGQDLSYEQYF.

This clonotype occurred many times. The J gene is TRBJ2-7, the V gene TRBV4-1, with D tentatively TRBD1 (5 bases). The length of the CDR3 is 13 residues. The V gene lost 8 bases and the J gene lost 5 bases, with 16 bases spanning the gap. The germline gives CDR1 MGHRA, CDR2 YSYEKL. In nucleotides, the CDR3 is TGCGCCAGCGGACGTCTAGGGGCCGACGAGCAGTACTTC. Amino acids: CASGRLGADEQYF.

This clonotype has a count of ten or more. The V call is TRBV28, the J call TRBJ2-2; possible D gene TRBD2, 5 bases. Germline CDR1 MDHEN, CDR2 SYDVKM. Trimming removed 7 bases at V and 1 base at J, with 16 bases between. This CDR3 is 16 amino acids long. CDR3 amino acids: CASKQNLRGNTGELFF. The CDR3 nucleotides are TGTGCCAGCAAACAAAATCTCCGGGGGAACACCGGGGAGCTGTTTTTT.

The table lists this clonotype with many counts. This chain links TRBV2 with TRBJ2-7; 11 bases align to TRBD2. Looked up from germline, CDR1 is SNHLY and CDR2 is FYNNEI. This CDR3 region has 14 residues. Trimming cost V 6 bases and J 3 bases; bases outside gene matches: 4. The CDR3 spells CASRLTSGSYEQYF. CDR3 in DNA: TGTGCCAGCAGACTTACTAGCGGGAGCTACGAGCAGTACTTC.